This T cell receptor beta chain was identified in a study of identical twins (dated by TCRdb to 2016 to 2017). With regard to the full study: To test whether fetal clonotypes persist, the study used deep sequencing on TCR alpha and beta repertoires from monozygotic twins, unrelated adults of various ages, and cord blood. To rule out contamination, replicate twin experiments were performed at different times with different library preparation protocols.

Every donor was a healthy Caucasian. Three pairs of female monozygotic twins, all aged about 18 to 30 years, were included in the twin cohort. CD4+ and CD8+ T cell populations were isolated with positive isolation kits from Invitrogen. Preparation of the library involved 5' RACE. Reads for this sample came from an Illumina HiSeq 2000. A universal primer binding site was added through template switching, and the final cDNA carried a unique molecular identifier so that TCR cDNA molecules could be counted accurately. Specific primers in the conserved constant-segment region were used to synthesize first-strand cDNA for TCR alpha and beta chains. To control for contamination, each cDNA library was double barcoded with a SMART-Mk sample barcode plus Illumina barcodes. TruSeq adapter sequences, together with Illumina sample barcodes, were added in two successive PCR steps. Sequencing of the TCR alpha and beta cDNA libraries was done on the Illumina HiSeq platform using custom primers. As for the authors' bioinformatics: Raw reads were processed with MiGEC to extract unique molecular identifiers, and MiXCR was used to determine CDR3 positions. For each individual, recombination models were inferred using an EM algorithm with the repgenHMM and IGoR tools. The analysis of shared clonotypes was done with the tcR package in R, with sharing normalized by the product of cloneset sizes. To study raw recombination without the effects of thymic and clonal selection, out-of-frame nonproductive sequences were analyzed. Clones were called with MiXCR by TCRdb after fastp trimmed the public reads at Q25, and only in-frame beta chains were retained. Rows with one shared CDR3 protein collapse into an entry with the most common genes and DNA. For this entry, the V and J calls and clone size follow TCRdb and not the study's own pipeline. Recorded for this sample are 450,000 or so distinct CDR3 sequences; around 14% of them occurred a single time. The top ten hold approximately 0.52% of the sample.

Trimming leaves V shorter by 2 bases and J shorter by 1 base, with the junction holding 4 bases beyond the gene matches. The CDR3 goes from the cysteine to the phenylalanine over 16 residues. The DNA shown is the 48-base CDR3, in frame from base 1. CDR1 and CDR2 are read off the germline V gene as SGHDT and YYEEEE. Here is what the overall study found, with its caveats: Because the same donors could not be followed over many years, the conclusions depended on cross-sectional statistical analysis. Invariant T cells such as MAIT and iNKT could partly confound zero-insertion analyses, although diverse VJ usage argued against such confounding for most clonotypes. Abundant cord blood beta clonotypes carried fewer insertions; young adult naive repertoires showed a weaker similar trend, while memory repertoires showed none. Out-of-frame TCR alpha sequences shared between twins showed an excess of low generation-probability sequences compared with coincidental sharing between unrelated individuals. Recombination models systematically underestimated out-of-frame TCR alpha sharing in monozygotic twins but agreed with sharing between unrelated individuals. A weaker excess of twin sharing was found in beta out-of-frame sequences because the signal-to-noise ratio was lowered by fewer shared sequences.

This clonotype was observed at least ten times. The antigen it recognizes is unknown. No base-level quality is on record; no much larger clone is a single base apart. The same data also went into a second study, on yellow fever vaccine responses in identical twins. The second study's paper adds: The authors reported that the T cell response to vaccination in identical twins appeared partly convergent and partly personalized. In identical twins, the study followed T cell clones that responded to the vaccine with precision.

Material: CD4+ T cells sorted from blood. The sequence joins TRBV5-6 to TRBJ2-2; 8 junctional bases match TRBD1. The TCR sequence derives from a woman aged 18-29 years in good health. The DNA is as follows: TGTGCCAGCAGCTTCAGGGGGCCTCTGAACACCGGGGAGCTGTTTTTT. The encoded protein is CASSFRGPLNTGELFF. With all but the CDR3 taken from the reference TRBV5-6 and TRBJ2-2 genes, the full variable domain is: DAGVTQSPTHLIKTRGQQVTLRCSPKSGHDTVSWYQQALGQGPQFIFQYYEEEERQRGNFPDRFSGHQFPNYSSELNVNALLLGDSALYLCASSFRGPLNTGELFFGEGSRLTVL.